Each of the 13 T cell receptor beta chains below was sequenced from the same sample in a study of cytomegalovirus exposure and HLA in healthy donors. Sequenced by immunoSEQ multiplex PCR; TCRdb stores in-frame clones only, minus some. This table has some 140,000 clones, around 84% appearing once. The sequenced sample was PBMCs. The receptors shown here come from a human donor in good health.

The chain joins TRBV18 to TRBJ1-2; D unclear. Trimming took off 3 bases at V and 6 bases at J, with 11 bases between the two ends. CDR3 length: 13 residues. CDR1 KGHSH and CDR2 LQKENI come from the germline V gene. In DNA form, the CDR3 reads TGTGCCAGCTCACCGGTCCCGGGAAATGGCTACACCTTC. This sequence encodes CASSPVPGNGYTF.

V usage is TRBV18 and J usage is TRBJ1-5; 10 positions match TRBD1. Germline values: CDR1 KGHSH, CDR2 LQKENI. The CDR3 has 17 residues. V lost 1 base and J lost 6; bases outside the gene matches: 9. The CDR3 here is CASSPQIWDRGSQPQHF. The CDR3 DNA reads as TGTGCCAGCTCACCACAAATCTGGGACAGGGGTTCTCAGCCCCAGCATTTT.

The chain joins TRBV7-8 to TRBJ2-1; 16 nucleotides line up with TRBD2. Germline V gene lookup returns CDR1 SGHVS and CDR2 FQNEAQ. This CDR3 contains 15 residues. J was trimmed by 5 bases and V by 8 bases; bases with no gene match: 3. The CDR3 DNA follows: TGTGCCAGCGGGGGACTAGCGGGAGGGGACAATGAGCAGTTCTTC. Its protein is CASGGLAGGDNEQFF.

In DNA form, the CDR3 reads TGTGCCAGCAGCTTAGGAGCCGTCCTAGCGGTTGAGCAGTTCTTC. This codes for CASSLGAVLAVEQFF. The V call is TRBV7-6, the J call TRBJ2-1; TRBD2 matches 7 bases. CDR1 and CDR2 from the germline V gene are SGHVS and FNYEAQ. V lost 1 base to trimming and J lost 9 bases; unmatched junction nucleotides: 9. This CDR3 region has 15 residues.

This clone was counted once. The chain joins TRBV5-4 to TRBJ2-7; D is possibly TRBD2 (5 bases). Germline lookup yields CDR1 SGHNT and CDR2 YYREEE (reference sequence). The CDR3 length is 13 residues. Trimming removed 0 bases from V and 2 bases from J, with 6 bases in between. CDR3 amino acids: CASSLAGTYEQYF. The CDR3 region has the DNA TGTGCCAGCAGCTTGGCCGGGACCTACGAGCAGTACTTC.

This clone was observed once. The V gene is TRBV10-1, the J gene TRBJ2-7, with 10 bases that match TRBD1. The CDR3 loop spans 16 amino acids. Germline V CDR1 and CDR2: WNHNN, SYGVQD (reference sequence). Germline trimming cut 4 bases from V and 5 bases from J; bases unmatched to any gene: 11. CDR3 in amino acids: CASSGGPGQGTDEQYF. CDR3 sequence (DNA): TGCGCCAGCAGTGGGGGACCGGGACAGGGGACGGACGAGCAGTACTTC.

This chain joins TRBV27 and TRBJ1-5; 9 bases are shared with TRBD1. The V gene's germline CDR1 is MNHEY and CDR2 SMNVEV (reference sequence). The CDR3 loop spans 13 amino acids. V was pared by 6 bases and J by 4 bases, with 1 base of the junction left unmatched. The CDR3 reads CASSGTGNQPQHF. The CDR3 bases are TGTGCCAGCAGCGGGACAGGGAATCAGCCCCAGCATTTT.

The chain links TRBV5-4 to TRBJ1-2, with D perhaps matching TRBD1 (5 bases). This CDR3 comprises 15 residues. The germline V gene encodes CDR1 SGHNT and CDR2 YYREEE (reference sequence). The V end lost 4 bases, the J end lost 8 bases, and 21 bases lay between the germline ends. The CDR3 reads CASSPGGGLGYGYTF. CDR3 DNA: TGTGCCAGCAGCCCGGGGGGGGGACTGGGCTACGGCTACACCTTC.

This chain uses TRBV27 with TRBJ2-1, with 7 bases identical to TRBD2. Germline-derived CDR1 and CDR2 are MNHEY and SMNVEV (reference sequence). The CDR3 contains 19 residues. V shed 3 bases, J shed 6 bases, and the junction held 20 bases outside the gene matches. In nucleotides, the CDR3 is TGTGCCAGCAGTTTTTATGTCGGAGCGGGACTGAGTGCGGGCAATGAGCAGTTCTTC. Its translation: CASSFYVGAGLSAGNEQFF.

The chain is built from TRBV6-5 and TRBJ1-5; D call uncertain. The CDR3 runs to 13 residues. V lost 6 bases and J lost 9, with 15 bases in between. Germline V CDR1 and CDR2: MNHEY, SVGAGI. The CDR3 reads CASSPGNWGPQHF. The CDR3 DNA sequence: TGTGCCAGCAGCCCCGGGAACTGGGGGCCCCAGCATTTT.

The genes are TRBV6-1 and TRBJ1-1; weak D call: TRBD1 (6 bases). Germline V gene data show CDR1 as MNHNS and CDR2 as SASEGT. The CDR3 has 12 amino acids. The CDR3 nucleotides are TGTACCTCAGGGGACCCGAACACTGAAGCTTTCTTT. The encoded protein is CTSGDPNTEAFF.

The gene calls are TRBV7-2 and TRBJ2-2, with 13 positions matching TRBD2. The CDR3 covers 15 residues. Germline CDR1 and CDR2: SGHTA and FQGNSA. The trim removed 9 bases at V and 6 bases at J, leaving 7 bases unmatched. The CDR3 sequence is CASPGLAGRSGELFF. CDR3 sequence (DNA): TGTGCCAGTCCGGGACTAGCGGGACGGTCCGGGGAGCTGTTTTTT.

The chain combines TRBV7-6 with TRBJ2-7; 10 nucleotides line up with TRBD2. In germline, CDR1 is SGHVS, CDR2 FNYEAQ. The CDR3 is 17 amino acids. V trimming: 2 bases; J trimming: 6 bases; junction bases outside the gene matches: 13. The CDR3 bases are TGTGCCAGCAGCTTAAGGGCAGCGGGAGGGCCCGCACTCGAGCAGTACTTC. It translates to CASSLRAAGGPALEQYF.